Below, 10 T cell receptor beta chains from the same sample are listed, as sequenced in a study of OX40 agonist ivuxolimab in advanced cancers. The table came from immunoSEQ multiplex PCR; TCRdb's copy has only in-frame clones and leaves some out. The table records around 63,000 clones, approximately 90% of them present only once. This sample comprised CD4+ or CD8+ T cells sorted from blood, obtained in a trial of the OX40 agonist ivuxolimab. All receptors come from an adult with an advanced solid tumor such as melanoma, head and neck, liver or kidney cancer.

The genes are TRBV19 and TRBJ1-6; TRBD1 might be the D (6 bases). The V end lost 6 bases, the J end lost 6 bases, and 12 bases lay between the germline ends. The CDR3 is 14 amino acids. The germline V gene has CDR1 LNHDA and CDR2 SQIVND (reference sequence). The CDR3 here is CASRRTDSNSPLHF. The CDR3 DNA reads as TGTGCCAGTAGGAGGACGGACAGTAATTCACCCCTCCACTTT.

This sequence joins TRBV6-5 and TRBJ1-4; a weak D match, TRBD1 (5 bases). The V and J ends lost 6 bases and 0 bases respectively, with 8 bases between them. Germline-derived CDR1 and CDR2 are MNHEY and SVGAGI. The CDR3 spans 14 residues. CDR3 sequence: CASRDSATNEKLFF. The CDR3, as DNA: TGTGCCAGCAGAGACAGTGCAACTAATGAAAAACTGTTTTTT.

The chain recombines TRBV7-9 with TRBJ2-6; D is possibly TRBD2 (6 bases). Germline CDR1 is SEHNR and CDR2 is FQNEAQ (reference sequence). Trimming removed 0 bases at V and 8 bases at J, with 8 bases between. The CDR3 has 14 residues. CDR3 in DNA: TGTGCCAGCAGCTTAGCTGGCGGGACCAACGTCCTGACTTTC. Protein: CASSLAGGTNVLTF. Full variable domain (missing parts from reference TRBV7-9 and TRBJ2-6): DTGVSQNPRHKITKRGQNVTFRCDPISEHNRLYWYRQTLGQGPEFLTYFQNEAQLEKSRLLSDRFSAERPKGSFSTLEIQRTEQGDSAMYLCASSLAGGTNVLTFGAGSRLTVL.

The chain couples TRBV19 to TRBJ2-7; 9 nucleotides match TRBD2. Unmatched junction bases numbered 9, after V lost 5 bases and J lost 4 bases. The CDR3 has 15 amino acids. Germline values: CDR1 LNHDA, CDR2 SQIVND (reference sequence). DNA of the CDR3: TGTGCCAGTAGTTCCCTAGCGGGGCGTATTTACGAGCAGTACTTC. It translates to CASSSLAGRIYEQYF.

The genes are TRBV9 and TRBJ1-4, with D possibly being TRBD1 (6 bases). Trimming left V 0 bases short and J 7 bases short, with 10 bases between. The CDR3 spans 14 residues. Germline loops: CDR1 SGDLS, CDR2 YYNGEE. The CDR3 nucleotides read TGTGCCAGCAGCGTAGGAGGGGGGGGTGAAAAACTGTTTTTT. Translating gives CASSVGGGGEKLFF.

The gene calls are TRBV4-1 and TRBJ2-1, with 12 nucleotides matching TRBD1. With 0 bases clipped from V and 8 bases from J, the junction kept 2 bases outside the gene matches. The V gene's germline CDR1 is MGHRA and CDR2 YSYEKL. This CDR3 spans 15 amino acids. The CDR3 protein is CASSQEGQGAYEQFF. CDR3 nucleotides: TGCGCCAGCAGCCAAGAGGGACAGGGGGCATATGAGCAGTTCTTC.

This clone was picked up one time. The J gene is TRBJ1-2, the V gene TRBV21-1; the table's D gene call, TRBD1, was not cross checked with the DNA. TRBV21-1 represents a pseudogene. This CDR3 region has 15 residues. The CDR3 reads CASSKGGTGTYGYTF. The CDR3 DNA reads as TGTGCCAGCAGCAAAGGTGGGACAGGGACCTATGGCTACACCTTC.

The V and J genes are TRBV15 and TRBJ2-2; D gene uncertain. V was pared by 5 bases and J by 0 bases, with 10 bases between. CDR1 is LNHNV and CDR2 is YYDKDF in the germline V gene (reference sequence). The CDR3 is 15 residues long. CDR3 coding DNA: TGTGCCACCAGCCTAAGAATAACGAACACCGGGGAGCTGTTTTTT. Translating gives CATSLRITNTGELFF.

The chain has TRBV27 and TRBJ1-1, with TRBD1 matching 8 bases. Unmatched junction bases numbered 9, after V lost 5 bases and J lost 1 base. CDR1 is MNHEY and CDR2 is SMNVEV in the germline V gene (reference sequence). This CDR3 has 16 amino acids. For the CDR3, the DNA is TGTGCCAGCAGTCCCCGGACAGGGTTGGAGAACACTGAAGCTTTCTTT. It translates to CASSPRTGLENTEAFF.

This clone was detected only once. The rearrangement uses TRBV7-9 and TRBJ1-4; D gene uncertain. The CDR3 is 15 residues long. Germline V lookup: CDR1 SEHNR, CDR2 FQNEAQ (reference sequence). V dropped 4 bases and J dropped 0 bases, with 9 bases sitting between them. The CDR3 bases are TGTGCCAGCAGCTCCCCAGTCACAACTAATGAAAAACTGTTTTTT. Its protein is CASSSPVTTNEKLFF.